The sequence of this T cell receptor (beta chain) was determined in a study of blood T cell repertoires in COVID-19. Study information: COVID-19 samples, acute and convalescent, were from the United States, Italy and Spain. T cells, B-cell-depleted T cells, or PBMCs provided the cDNA or gDNA that served as material.

The germline V gene encodes CDR1 SQVTM and CDR2 ANQGSEA. Unmatched junction bases numbered 5, after V lost 6 bases and J lost 0 bases. The CDR3 is 15 amino acids. The authors' processing: Estimation of nucleated cell counts was performed using reference gene primer amplification. Generated by immunoSEQ multiplex PCR, the TCRdb table keeps only in-frame clones and is missing some. V, J and clone size are those of that table, while D and trimming were read from the DNA. The sample holds more than 70,000 clones, roughly 77% seen once. The sequenced sample was peripheral blood. This rearrangement joins TRBV29-1 to TRBJ2-3, with 11 positions matching TRBD2. The TCR was taken from a human donor in a cohort sampled during active COVID-19. CDR3 amino acids: CSVERTSGSTDTQYF. Written as DNA, the CDR3 is TGCAGCGTCGAAAGGACTAGCGGGAGCACAGATACGCAGTATTTT.